The text below deals with one T cell receptor (beta chain). The sample comes from a study of blood T cell repertoires in COVID-19. Across the study: COVID-19 samples from acute and convalescent phases originated in the United States, Italy and Spain.

CDR1 and CDR2 from the germline V gene are SGDLS and YYNGEE. V lost 4 bases and J lost 0; bases outside the gene matches: 6. This CDR3 contains 15 residues. Here immunoSEQ multiplex PCR was the method, and the copy in TCRdb shows in-frame clones only, minus some. This sample has about 400,000 clones; 80% to 90% occur once, and the top ten carry approximately 9.3%. This clonotype was sampled from a woman aged 45-60 years who had recovered from COVID-19. Sequencing was performed on PBMCs or T cells enriched from blood (not recorded which). J is TRBJ1-1 and V is TRBV9, with 7 positions matching TRBD1. The DNA for the CDR3 is TGTGCCAGCAGCCCTAGACAGGGACTGAACACTGAAGCTTTCTTT. Translating it yields CASSPRQGLNTEAFF. Full variable domain (outside the CDR3, taken from reference TRBV9 and TRBJ1-1): DSGVTQTPKHLITATGQRVTLRCSPRSGDLSVYWYQQSLDQGLQFLIQYYNGEERAKGNILERFSAQQFPDLHSELNLSSLELGDSALYFCASSPRQGLNTEAFFGQGTRLTVV.